This TCR beta chain was recovered during a study of type 1 regulatory T cells. Overall study context: An in vitro protocol generated T-allo10, a Tr1-enriched, alloantigen-specific CD4 T cell product.

Only a few counts were recorded for this clonotype. The CDR3 extends over 18 amino acids. TCRdb passed the reads through MiXCR, listing each CDR3 protein once. The table lists about 18,000 distinct CDR3 sequences, more than 8.5% of them singletons. The receptor was isolated from a human donor in good health. The chain employs TRBV21-1 and TRBJ2-1; whether TRBD1, the table's D call, matches the DNA was not checked. TRBV21-1 is a documented pseudogene. The material sequenced was CD4+ T cells, either the whole sample or a sorted fraction (not recorded which). CDR3 residues: CASLRTTGSQGSYNEQFF. CDR3 in DNA: TGTGCCAGCCTTCGGACTACAGGGTCCCAAGGATCCTACAATGAGCAGTTCTTC.